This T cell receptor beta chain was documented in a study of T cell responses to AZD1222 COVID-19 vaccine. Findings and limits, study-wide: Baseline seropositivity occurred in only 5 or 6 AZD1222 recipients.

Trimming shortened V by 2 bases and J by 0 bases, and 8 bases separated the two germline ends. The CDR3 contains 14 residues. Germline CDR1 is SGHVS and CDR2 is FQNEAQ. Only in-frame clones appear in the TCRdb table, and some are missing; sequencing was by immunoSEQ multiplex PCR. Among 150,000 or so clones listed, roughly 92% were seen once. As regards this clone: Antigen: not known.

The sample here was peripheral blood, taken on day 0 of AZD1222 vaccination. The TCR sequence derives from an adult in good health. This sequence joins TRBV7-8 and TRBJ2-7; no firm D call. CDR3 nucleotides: TGTGCCAGCAGCTTAATGCAGAGCTCCTACGAGCAGTACTTC. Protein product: CASSLMQSSYEQYF.